These T cell receptor beta chains were read from a single sample in a study of control samples from healthy donors and cancer patients. Using immunoSEQ multiplex PCR, the repertoire was profiled, and TCRdb retains in-frame clones only, with some absent. Of over 25,000 clones listed, roughly nine tenths are singletons. Sequencing was carried out using formalin-fixed, paraffin-embedded tissue. These receptors were obtained from a female donor with melanoma. The CDR3 runs from the conserved cysteine through the conserved F or W.

CDR3aa	j_gene	len	v_gene
CASSAGVGSYEQYF	TRBJ2-7	14	TRBV18
CASSPGQSNFYGYTF	TRBJ1-2	15	TRBV5-1
CASSSDPGQGFYEQYF	TRBJ2-7	16	TRBV5-4
CASSQETQYF	TRBJ2-5	10	TRBV3-1/TRBV3-2
CASSLPVLAGNTIYF	TRBJ1-3	15	TRBV7-9
CASSIPSFAGAYNEQFF	TRBJ2-1	17	TRBV19
CASSPRSSATDTQYF	TRBJ2-3	15	TRBV18
CASSPVEKNIQYF	TRBJ2-4	13	TRBV18
CAIGVFTEAFF	TRBJ1-1	11	TRBV10-3
CASSYSRSAAGAIQPQHF	TRBJ1-5	18	TRBV6-2/TRBV6-3
CASSSGPSLHF	TRBJ1-6	11	TRBV7-2
CASSYDSIYEQYF	TRBJ2-7	13	TRBV6-6
CASSILGGARAKNIQYF	TRBJ2-4	17	TRBV19
CASSSRGLEYGYTF	TRBJ1-2	14	TRBV11-2
CASSLGTGISQPQHF	TRBJ1-5	15	TRBV7-2
CASSSQGGNQPQHF	TRBJ1-5	14	TRBV5-5
CASSMGNEKLFF	TRBJ1-4	12	TRBV19
CASSPQGLATYNEQFF	TRBJ2-1	16	TRBV18
CASSSGTANTEAFF	TRBJ1-1	14	TRBV7-9
CASIGDHSSPGEQYF	TRBJ2-7	15	TRBV19
CASTRDGSYNEQFF	TRBJ2-1	14	TRBV7-9
CASSELAGGPTDTQYF	TRBJ2-3	16	TRBV25-1
CASSLVGSRNQPQHF	TRBJ1-5	15	TRBV5-5
CASTEGGARLFF	TRBJ1-4	12	TRBV6-5
CAVSGNTIYF	TRBJ1-3	10	TRBV30
CASGTGDLTGELFF	TRBJ2-2	14	TRBV10-1
CASPPGGYAEAFF	TRBJ1-1	13	TRBV2
CASSPGLAGGSFNEQFF	TRBJ2-1	17	TRBV9
CASSPQGPHGYTF	TRBJ1-2	13	TRBV18
CASSATGLSSLSGANVLTF	TRBJ2-6	19	TRBV19
CASSYSRGMWAFF	TRBJ1-1	13	TRBV6-6
CASSSGYTEAFF	TRBJ1-1	12	TRBV27
CASSPRLAGFTDTQYF	TRBJ2-3	16	TRBV7-2
CASSLSGGDEQFF	TRBJ2-1	13	TRBV5-4
CASSSFSGRITDTQYF	TRBJ2-3	16	TRBV6-2/TRBV6-3
CASSPGQSGVTEAFF	TRBJ1-1	15	TRBV18
CASSWTSRSSYNEQFF	TRBJ2-1	16	TRBV5-1
CASSQEPGEPYGYTF	TRBJ1-2	15	TRBV4-2
CASSEDEGGGGWPQHF	TRBJ1-5	16	TRBV6-1
CAWSDGNTEAFF	TRBJ1-1	12	TRBV30
CASLVRGGSAGELFF	TRBJ1-4	15	TRBV6-5
CASSGMVSGELFF	TRBJ2-2	13	TRBV6-6
CACQETGGFYEQYF	TRBJ2-7	14	TRBV30
CASSLGQEHLYGYTF	TRBJ1-2	15	TRBV28
CASSVPDPDTQYF	TRBJ2-3	13	TRBV2
CASSPPTDFWDYGYTF	TRBJ1-2	16	TRBV18
CASSDIAGSYEQYF	TRBJ2-7	14	TRBV2
CASSVGEVQYF	TRBJ2-7	11	TRBV7-2